Presented here are 26 T cell receptor beta chains from one specimen sequenced in a study of response to subunit inactivated influenza vaccine. Each CDR3 protein is one row after TCRdb ran MiXCR on the RT-PCR reads. The sample records about 610,000 distinct CDR3 sequences, less than 15% being singletons. Sample: PBMCs from blood, taken roughly 13 days after vaccination. These receptors came from a man aged 50-59 years who received an inactivated influenza vaccine.

There are a few counts of this clonotype. J is TRBJ2-5 and V is TRBV5-1, with TRBD1 identical over 12 bases. The length of the CDR3 is 17 residues. With V trimmed by 2 bases and J by 7 bases, 12 bases remained unmatched. The germline gives CDR1 SGHRS, CDR2 YFSETQ. The CDR3 DNA is TGCGCCAGCAGCTTTTTCGGGACAGGGGGCGAGGTCGGGACCCAGTACTTC. Amino acid sequence: CASSFFGTGGEVGTQYF.

This clonotype turned up a few times. The chain joins TRBV9 to TRBJ2-7; D is undetermined. This CDR3 has 13 amino acids. CDR1 is SGDLS and CDR2 is YYNGEE in the germline V gene. The V gene lost 3 bases and the J gene lost 2 bases, with 9 bases spanning the gap. The CDR3 spells CASSAAPTYEQYF. The CDR3 DNA is TGTGCCAGCAGCGCCGCCCCGACCTACGAGCAGTACTTC.

V usage is TRBV12-3 or TRBV12-4 and J usage is TRBJ2-1; tentative D call: TRBD1 (6 bases). Trimming took 6 bases from V and 6 from J, leaving 18 bases between them. The CDR3 contains 15 residues. The CDR3 sequence: CASSQTGTSLNEQFF. The CDR3 DNA reads as TGTGCCAGCAGCCAAACCGGGACATCCCTCAATGAGCAGTTCTTC.

Ten or more counts support this clonotype. The rearrangement joins TRBV12-3 or TRBV12-4 to TRBJ2-3, with D tentatively TRBD1 (6 bases). Trimming stripped 0 bases from V and 2 bases from J, with 15 bases between. The CDR3 spans 17 residues. CDR3 coding DNA: TGTGCCAGCAGTTTAGCAGTACAAGACAGGTCCACAGATACGCAGTATTTT. Translated: CASSLAVQDRSTDTQYF.

The chain uses TRBV5-6 and TRBJ1-2, with no clear D. The CDR3 has 14 residues. V lost 6 bases to trimming and J lost 0 bases, with 12 bases between them. The germline CDR1 and CDR2 sequences are SGHDT and YYEEEE. In nucleotides, the CDR3 is TGTGCCAGCACGGTGGGGAGCACTAACTATGGCTACACCTTC. Protein product: CASTVGSTNYGYTF.

The chain joins TRBV20-1 to TRBJ2-5; D may be TRBD1 or TRBD2 (6 bases each). The germline CDR1 and CDR2 sequences are DFQATT and SNEGSKA (reference sequence). This CDR3 is 14 amino acids long. The V gene lost 3 bases and the J gene lost 1 base, with 12 bases spanning the gap. Written as DNA, the CDR3 is TGCAGTGCTAGGGGGGCGACTAGCCAAGAGACCCAGTACTTC. Translating it yields CSARGATSQETQYF.

There are many counts of this clonotype. The V gene is TRBV20-1, the J gene TRBJ2-3, with 10 nucleotides matching TRBD2. With V trimmed by 3 bases and J by 4 bases, 10 bases remained unmatched. Germline V gene sequence: CDR1 DFQATT, CDR2 SNEGSKA (reference sequence). This CDR3 spans 16 amino acids. The CDR3 nucleotides read TGCAGTGCTAGCCTTCTAGCGGGAGCTGCCGCAGATACGCAGTATTTT. Encoded protein: CSASLLAGAAADTQYF.

This clonotype was observed a handful of times. The chain employs TRBV7-2 and TRBJ1-3; maybe TRBD1 (6 bases). V dropped 4 bases and J dropped 0 bases, with 10 bases sitting between them. The CDR3 loop spans 15 amino acids. Germline V CDR1 and CDR2: SGHTA, FQGNSA. CDR3 protein: CASSSRTVSGNTIYF. The CDR3 coding sequence is TGTGCCAGCAGCTCCCGGACAGTCTCTGGAAACACCATATATTTT.

This clonotype occurred a few times. The rearrangement uses TRBV15 and TRBJ2-2; TRBD2 agrees at 7 bases. Germline assignment: CDR1 LNHNV and CDR2 YYDKDF (reference sequence). This CDR3 comprises 15 residues. V was clipped by 7 bases and J by 7 bases; unmatched bases: 12. CDR3 region: CATMRDYMRGGELFF. CDR3 nucleotide sequence: TGTGCCACCATGCGGGACTACATGCGGGGCGGGGAGCTGTTTTTT.

The V gene is TRBV4-2, the J gene TRBJ1-3, with a weak D call TRBD1 (6 bases). Germline CDR1 LGHNA, CDR2 YNFKEQ. The CDR3 contains 16 residues. Trimming shortened V by 0 bases and J by 3 bases, and 12 bases separated the two germline ends. Here the CDR3 reads CASSQEGGLFGNTIYF. The CDR3 DNA reads as TGTGCCAGCAGCCAAGAGGGGGGCCTCTTTGGAAACACCATATATTTT.

Only a few counts were recorded for this clonotype. The CDR3 region has the DNA TGTGCCAGCAGCTTGGGGTCTAGCGGGATCGCCGGGGAGCTGTTTTTT. Translated, it gives CASSLGSSGIAGELFF. The genes are TRBV5-4 and TRBJ2-2, with 9 nucleotides matching TRBD2. This CDR3 region has 16 residues. From germline, CDR1 is SGHNT and CDR2 YYREEE (reference sequence). Unmatched junction bases numbered 6, after V lost 0 bases and J lost 6 bases.

Ten or more counts support this clonotype. The CDR3 nucleotides read TGTGCCAGCAGCTCGATACAGGGGGTATCCTACAATGAGCAGTTCTTC. Translation gives CASSSIQGVSYNEQFF. J is TRBJ2-1 and V is TRBV7-9, with TRBD1 identical over 8 bases. V dropped 4 bases and J dropped 1; count of bases not matched to a gene: 6. The CDR3 spans 16 residues. Per the germline V gene, CDR1 is SEHNR and CDR2 is FQNEAQ (reference sequence).

The chain recombines TRBV10-3 with TRBJ2-1; 10 bases agree with TRBD2. The CDR3 runs to 16 residues. CDR1 is ENHRY and CDR2 is SYGVKD in the germline V gene. V was pared by 4 bases and J by 4 bases, with 7 bases of the junction left unmatched. In DNA form, the CDR3 reads TGTGCCATCAGTGTGATAATAGCGGGGGGATACAATGAGCAGTTCTTC. This sequence encodes CAISVIIAGGYNEQFF.

The chain joins TRBV11-1 to TRBJ2-2; unclear D gene. The CDR3 has 17 amino acids. Trimming pared 0 bases from V and 5 bases from J, leaving 16 bases between. Germline CDR1 is SGHAT and CDR2 is FQDESV (reference sequence). This CDR3 is CASSLASAPRGTGELFF. Written as DNA, the CDR3 is TGTGCCAGCAGCTTAGCGTCGGCCCCCCGTGGAACCGGGGAGCTGTTTTTT.

The chain carries TRBV30 and TRBJ1-2, with 7 bases lining up with TRBD1. The germline CDR1 and CDR2 sequences are GTSNPN and SVGIG (reference sequence). The CDR3 runs 13 residues. The trim removed 3 bases at V and 8 bases at J, leaving 9 bases unmatched. The CDR3 bases are TGTGCCTGGAGCCGGGACAGCACTAGGGGCTACACCTTC. This translates into CAWSRDSTRGYTF. Variable domain in full (rest from reference TRBV30 and TRBJ1-2): SQTIHQWPATLVQPVGSPLSLECTVEGTSNPNLYWYRQAAGRGLQLLFYSVGIGQISSEVPQNLSASRPQDRQFILSSKKLLLSDSGFYLCAWSRDSTRGYTFGSGTRLTVV.

This chain joins TRBV19 and TRBJ2-1; 8 positions match TRBD1. There are 19 residues in the CDR3. From germline, CDR1 is LNHDA and CDR2 SQIVND (reference sequence). V was clipped by 2 bases and J by 4 bases; unmatched bases: 16. The CDR3 nucleotides are TGTGCCAGTAGTATAATGGGGACGCCGGGACAGGTATTATACAATGAGCAGTTCTTC. Protein sequence: CASSIMGTPGQVLYNEQFF.

This clonotype showed up just a few times. The genes are TRBV4-1 and TRBJ2-1, with D possibly matching TRBD1 (5 bases). V dropped 0 bases and J dropped 7 bases, with 19 bases sitting between them. Germline V gives CDR1 MGHRA, CDR2 YSYEKL. The CDR3 has 17 amino acids. CDR3 DNA sequence: TGCGCCAGCAGCCAAGAAGGAATAGGGGTCTTAACTAATGAGCAGTTCTTC. It encodes CASSQEGIGVLTNEQFF.

This clonotype was counted a few times. The chain has TRBV12-3 or TRBV12-4 and TRBJ1-1; TRBD1 aligns across 8 bases. The CDR3 runs 16 residues. V dropped 4 bases and J dropped 5; count of bases not matched to a gene: 12. The CDR3 here is CASSSGTGGLRTEAFF. The CDR3 region has the DNA TGTGCCAGCAGTTCCGGGACAGGTGGCTTGCGGACTGAAGCTTTCTTT.

This clonotype showed up many times. This chain links TRBV7-9 with TRBJ2-7, with a tentative D call TRBD1 (5 bases). Trimming removed 5 bases from V and 5 bases from J, with 16 bases in between. The CDR3 totals 14 residues. Germline V lookup: CDR1 SEHNR, CDR2 FQNEAQ (reference sequence). The CDR3 DNA reads as TGTGCCAGCAGCCAAGGCAGGGCGCCCCACGAGCAGTACTTC. Protein sequence: CASSQGRAPHEQYF.

V usage is TRBV19 and J usage is TRBJ1-4; D gene unclear. CDR1 is LNHDA and CDR2 is SQIVND in the germline V gene (reference sequence). V was trimmed by 9 bases and J by 7 bases, leaving 15 bases between them. This CDR3 contains 13 residues. DNA of the CDR3: TGTGCCAGCCAACCCGGCCTCGGTGAAAAACTGTTTTTT. This gives the protein CASQPGLGEKLFF.

The chain links TRBV20-1 to TRBJ2-4; D not certain. This CDR3 is built from 14 residues. The V gene lost 3 bases and the J gene lost 2 bases, with 11 bases spanning the gap. Germline CDR1 reads DFQATT; CDR2 reads SNEGSKA (reference sequence). The CDR3 loop is CSAREPATKNIQYF. DNA for the CDR3: TGCAGTGCTAGGGAACCAGCGACCAAAAACATTCAGTACTTC.

The chain has TRBV7-2 and TRBJ2-7; D not certain. Looked up from germline, CDR1 is SGHTA and CDR2 is FQGNSA. The CDR3 is 15 amino acids. The V gene lost 3 bases and the J gene lost 5 bases, with 17 bases spanning the gap. The CDR3 coding sequence is TGTGCCAGCAGCTTCCGGCCGATACCCCACCACGAGCAGTACTTC. It codes for CASSFRPIPHHEQYF.

This clonotype was counted between two and nine times. V gene TRBV6-2 or TRBV6-3 combines with J gene TRBJ2-2, with D maybe TRBD1 (5 bases). There are 12 residues in the CDR3. Per the germline V gene, CDR1 is MNHEY and CDR2 is SVGEGT. Trimming stripped 11 bases from V and 6 bases from J, with 13 bases between. The DNA for the CDR3 is TGTGCCTCCAAATGGACACCCGGGGAGCTGTTTTTT. This sequence encodes CASKWTPGELFF.

This clonotype was seen only a few times. The chain links TRBV28 to TRBJ2-5; 12 bases agree with TRBD1. The CDR3 loop spans 16 amino acids. The V and J ends lost 1 base and 7 bases, in that order; junction bases with no gene match: 7. The germline V gene encodes CDR1 MDHEN and CDR2 SYDVKM. DNA for the CDR3: TGTGCCAGCAGTTTATTGGGGACAGGGGGCGTCGGGACCCAGTACTTC. Amino acid sequence: CASSLLGTGGVGTQYF.

In this sample, this clonotype turned up once. The CDR3 DNA reads as TGCAGCGTCCGCCGGGACAAGCAAGAGACCCAGTACTTC. As protein: CSVRRDKQETQYF. The chain is built from TRBV29-1 and TRBJ2-5; maybe TRBD1 (6 bases). Germline V gene data show CDR1 as SQVTM and CDR2 as ANQGSEA. The CDR3 length is 13 residues. Trimming stripped 6 bases from V and 2 bases from J, with 13 bases between.

The gene calls are TRBV29-1 and TRBJ2-3, with 7 bases lining up with TRBD1. The length of the CDR3 is 12 residues. CDR1 SQVTM and CDR2 ANQGSEA come from the germline V gene. The V segment lost 1 base and the J segment 9 bases; nucleotides outside the gene matches: 4. CDR3 bases: TGCAGCGTTGAAGTTTCGACAGGGACGCAGTATTTT. Translation: CSVEVSTGTQYF.